A single sample is the source of the 14 T cell receptor beta chains below, sequenced in a study of blood T cells in healthy people across ages. Next came a second PCR, run for about 6 to 12 cycles, which used a sample-barcoded 5' primer along with a J-beta primer mix. TCRdb re-analysed the 5' RACE reads in MiXCR, keeping a single row per CDR3 protein. The sample lists roughly 1 million distinct CDR3 sequences, approximately 25% occurring once. These data were also filed under a second study, of T cells of mothers and their children.

Specimen: blood. Receptor source: a girl aged 2-10 years in good health.

This clonotype has a handful of counts. V is TRBV29-1 and J is TRBJ2-5; D might be TRBD2 (5 bases). The DNA end lines up better with TRBJ2-1; the J call may be wrong. This CDR3 region has 14 residues. Per germline, CDR1 SQVTM and CDR2 ANQGSEA. The CDR3 DNA reads as TGCAGCGTTGGGCTAGCCGATACCTACAATGAGCAGTTCTTC. Residues: CSVGLADTYNEQFF.

The chain uses TRBV11-2 and TRBJ1-2; weak D call: TRBD1 (6 bases). This CDR3 contains 13 residues. Trimming pared 8 bases from V and 5 bases from J, leaving 15 bases between. Germline lookup yields CDR1 SGHAT and CDR2 FQNNGV. The CDR3 DNA reads TGTGCCAGCTCTCATTACAGGGAATATGGCTACACCTTC. It is translated as CASSHYREYGYTF.

The CDR3 bases are TGTGCCAGCAGCACAGCCAGGAGCTCCTACAATGAGCAGTTCTTC. It encodes CASSTARSSYNEQFF. The chain uses TRBV5-5 and TRBJ2-1; D gene unclear. Germline CDR1 SGHKS, CDR2 YYEKEE (reference sequence). The ends were cut back, 4 bases at V and 0 bases at J, with 11 bases in the middle. The CDR3 extends over 15 amino acids.

V usage is TRBV7-9 and J usage is TRBJ1-1; D is unclear. The V end was cut by 1 base, the J end by 0 bases, with 12 bases between. CDR3 size: 16 residues. CDR1 is SEHNR, CDR2 FQNEAQ, per germline (reference sequence). In DNA, the CDR3 is TGTGCCAGCAGCTTAGTTCTCGGTCGGATGAACACTGAAGCTTTCTTT. Protein sequence: CASSLVLGRMNTEAFF.

The gene calls are TRBV7-3 and TRBJ2-5; 7 bases align to TRBD1. Losses at the gene ends were 3 bases for V and 4 bases for J; bases not matched to a gene: 5. The CDR3 contains 14 residues. Germline-derived CDR1 and CDR2 are SGHTA and FQGTGA. CDR3 in DNA: TGTGCCAGCAGCTTTCGAGGGGGCTCAGAGACCCAGTACTTC. Amino acid sequence: CASSFRGGSETQYF.

The chain links TRBV20-1 to TRBJ2-7; D is possibly TRBD2 (5 bases). This CDR3 has 12 residues. Germline lookup yields CDR1 DFQATT and CDR2 SNEGSKA (reference sequence). Trimming removed 7 bases from V and 1 base from J, with 11 bases in between. CDR3 DNA sequence: TGCAGTGGAGGGCTCGGGTCCTACGAGCAGTACTTC. Protein: CSGGLGSYEQYF.

This clonotype came up a few times. The V gene is TRBV15, the J gene TRBJ1-1; the D is unclear. Germline V gives CDR1 LNHNV, CDR2 YYDKDF (reference sequence). Trimming cost V 0 bases and J 5 bases, with 13 bases left between them. This CDR3 has 15 amino acids. The CDR3 DNA follows: TGTGCCACCAGCAGAGATGGGCCCGGGGAAACTGAAGCTTTCTTT. Residues: CATSRDGPGETEAFF.

This clonotype was seen a few times. Sequence at one end of the junction differs from germline and may be a read error. This chain uses TRBV7-2 with TRBJ2-1; D assignment may be TRBD1 or TRBD2 (5 bases each). The germline gives CDR1 SGHTA, CDR2 FQGNSA. The CDR3 totals 15 residues. The DNA of the CDR3 is TGTGCCAGCAACGACGAAACGGGGCATCAAGAGACCCAGTCCTTC. Protein sequence: CASNDETGHQETQSF.

This clonotype came up many times. The rearrangement uses TRBV7-9 and TRBJ2-5; possibly TRBD2 for D (5 bases). Germline CDR1 SEHNR, CDR2 FQNEAQ (reference sequence). Trimming pared 3 bases from V and 7 bases from J, leaving 9 bases between. This CDR3 is built from 12 residues. In DNA form, the CDR3 reads TGTGCCAGCAGCTTGGACTGGGGGACCCAGTACTTC. Translation: CASSLDWGTQYF.

The chain is built from TRBV7-9 and TRBJ1-6; no firm D call. V was trimmed by 5 bases and J by 7 bases, leaving 12 bases between them. The CDR3 loop spans 14 amino acids. Germline CDR1 and CDR2: SEHNR and FQNEAQ (reference sequence). CDR3 region: CASSPTLVNSPLHF. In DNA form, the CDR3 reads TGTGCCAGCAGCCCCACCCTCGTAAATTCACCCCTCCACTTT.

This clonotype was seen only a few times. The V and J genes are TRBV28 and TRBJ2-4; D assignment may be TRBD1 or TRBD2 (5 bases each). The V and J ends lost 6 bases and 3 bases respectively, with 9 bases between them. CDR1 and CDR2 (germline): MDHEN, SYDVKM. The CDR3 consists of 13 residues. This chain's CDR3 is CASRGDDKNIQYF. The CDR3 DNA is TGTGCCAGCAGAGGGGACGACAAAAACATTCAGTACTTC.

The CDR3 DNA is TGTGCCAGCAGCTGGACAGACTCTGGAAACACCATATATTTT. Translated, it gives CASSWTDSGNTIYF. V and J are TRBV7-9 and TRBJ1-3, with D perhaps matching TRBD1 (6 bases). The germline CDR1 and CDR2 sequences are SEHNR and FQNEAQ (reference sequence). The CDR3 runs 14 residues. Trimming shortened V by 4 bases and J by 0 bases, and 7 bases separated the two germline ends.

J is TRBJ2-1 and V is TRBV20-1; D is possibly TRBD2 (5 bases). CDR1 and CDR2 from the germline V gene are DFQATT and SNEGSKA (reference sequence). The CDR3 is 12 amino acids. Trimming left V 4 bases short and J 7 bases short, with 11 bases between. CDR3 nucleotide sequence: TGCAGTGCTACCGTGACGGGAAATGAGCAGTTCTTC. Amino acids: CSATVTGNEQFF.

The V call is TRBV28, the J call TRBJ2-7; no firm D call. The CDR3 runs to 13 residues. The germline V gene has CDR1 MDHEN and CDR2 SYDVKM. The V end was cut by 5 bases, the J end by 3 bases, with 11 bases between. The CDR3 sequence is CASSPRIDYEQYF. CDR3 coding DNA: TGTGCCAGCAGTCCCCGGATCGACTACGAGCAGTACTTC.